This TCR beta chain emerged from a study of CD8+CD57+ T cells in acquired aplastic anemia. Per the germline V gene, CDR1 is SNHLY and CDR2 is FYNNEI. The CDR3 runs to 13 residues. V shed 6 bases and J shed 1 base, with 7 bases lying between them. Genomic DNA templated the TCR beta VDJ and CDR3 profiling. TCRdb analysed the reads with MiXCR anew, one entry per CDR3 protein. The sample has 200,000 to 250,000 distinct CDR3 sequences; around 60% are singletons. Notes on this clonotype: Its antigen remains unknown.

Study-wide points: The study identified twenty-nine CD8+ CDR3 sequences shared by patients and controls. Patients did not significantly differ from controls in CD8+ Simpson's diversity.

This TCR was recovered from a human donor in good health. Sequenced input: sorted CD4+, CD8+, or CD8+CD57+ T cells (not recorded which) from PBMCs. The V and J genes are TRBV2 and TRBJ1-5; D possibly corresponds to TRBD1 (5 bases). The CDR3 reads CASRWDSNQPQHF. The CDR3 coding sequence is TGTGCCAGCAGATGGGACAGCAATCAGCCCCAGCATTTT.